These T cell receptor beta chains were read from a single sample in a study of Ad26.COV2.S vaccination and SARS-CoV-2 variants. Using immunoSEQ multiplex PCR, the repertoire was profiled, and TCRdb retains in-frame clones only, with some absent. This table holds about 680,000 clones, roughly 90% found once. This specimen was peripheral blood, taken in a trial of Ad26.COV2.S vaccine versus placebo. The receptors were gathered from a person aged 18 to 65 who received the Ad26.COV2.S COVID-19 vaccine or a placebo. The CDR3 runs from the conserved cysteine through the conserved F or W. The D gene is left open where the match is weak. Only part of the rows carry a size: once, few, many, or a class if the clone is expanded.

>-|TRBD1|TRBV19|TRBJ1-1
CASSMGPTGGTEAFF
TGTGCCAGTAGTATGGGGCCCACAGGGGGCACTGAAGCTTTCTTT
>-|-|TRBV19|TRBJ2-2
CASSEQGRWTGELFF
TGTGCCAGTAGTGAACAGGGACGATGGACCGGGGAGCTGTTTTTT
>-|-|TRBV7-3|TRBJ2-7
CASSLGAGSSYEQYF
TGTGCCAGCAGCTTAGGGGCAGGGAGCTCCTACGAGCAGTACTTC
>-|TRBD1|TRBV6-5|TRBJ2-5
CASSSDRGRETQYF
TGTGCCAGCAGTTCCGACAGGGGGCGGGAGACCCAGTACTTC
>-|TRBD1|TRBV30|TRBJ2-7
CAWSVRGSYEQYF
TGTGCCTGGAGTGTCAGGGGGTCCTACGAGCAGTACTTC
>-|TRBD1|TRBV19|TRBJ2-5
CASSVDRRETQYF
TGTGCCAGTAGTGTGGACAGGCGAGAGACCCAGTACTTC
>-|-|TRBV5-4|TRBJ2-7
CASSLATGSSYEQYF
TGTGCCAGCAGCTTGGCCACAGGATCCTCCTACGAGCAGTACTTC
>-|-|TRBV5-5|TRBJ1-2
CASSYTRGPVDGYTF
TGTGCCAGCAGTTATACCAGAGGGCCAGTTGATGGCTACACCTTC
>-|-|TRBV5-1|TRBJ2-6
CASSLWGAGANVLTF
TGCGCCAGCAGCTTGTGGGGAGCCGGGGCCAACGTCCTGACTTTC
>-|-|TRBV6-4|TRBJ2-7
CASSLQGLTRYEQYF
TGTGCCAGCAGTTTACAGGGATTGACCCGCTACGAGCAGTACTTC
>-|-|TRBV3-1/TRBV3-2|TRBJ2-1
CASSQEAGSNNEQFF
TGTGCCAGCAGCCAAGAGGCAGGGTCTAACAATGAGCAGTTCTTC
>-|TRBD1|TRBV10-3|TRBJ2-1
CAISFLGQANEQFF
TGTGCCATCAGCTTCCTTGGACAGGCCAATGAGCAGTTCTTC
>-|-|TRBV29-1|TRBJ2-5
CSVEDLGETQYF
TGCAGCGTTGAAGATCTCGGGGAGACCCAGTACTTC
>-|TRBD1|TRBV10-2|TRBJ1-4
CASSEGRTGGNEKLFF
TGCGCCAGCAGTGAGGGCCGGACAGGGGGTAATGAAAAACTGTTTTTT
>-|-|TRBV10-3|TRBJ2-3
CAAAKGTDTQYF
TGTGCCGCCGCTAAGGGCACAGATACGCAGTATTTT
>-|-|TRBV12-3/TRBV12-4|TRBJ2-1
CASSLVNEQFF
TGTGCCAGCAGTCTAGTCAATGAGCAGTTCTTC
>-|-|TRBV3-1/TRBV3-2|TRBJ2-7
CASSLSPYEQYF
TGTGCCAGCAGCCTCAGTCCCTACGAGCAGTACTTC
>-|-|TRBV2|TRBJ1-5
CASSESGGQPQHF
TGTGCCAGCAGTGAAAGCGGGGGTCAGCCCCAGCATTTT
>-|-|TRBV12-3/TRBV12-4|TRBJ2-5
CASSLQEETQYF
TGTGCCAGCAGTCTACAGGAAGAGACCCAGTACTTC
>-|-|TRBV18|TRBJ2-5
CASSPQPKETQYF
TGTGCCAGCTCACCACAGCCTAAAGAGACCCAGTACTTC
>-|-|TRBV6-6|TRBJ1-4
CASSPGRSNEKLFF
TGTGCCAGCAGCCCCGGACGGAGCAATGAAAAACTGTTTTTT
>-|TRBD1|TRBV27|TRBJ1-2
CASSSDGQGRSYTF
TGTGCCAGCAGCTCGGACGGACAGGGTCGGAGCTACACCTTC
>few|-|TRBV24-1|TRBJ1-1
CQGSANTEAFF
TGCCAGGGGAGTGCAAACACTGAAGCTTTCTTT
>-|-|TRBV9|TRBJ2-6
CASSVVLASGANVLTF
TGTGCCAGCAGCGTAGTTTTGGCCTCTGGGGCCAACGTCCTGACTTTC
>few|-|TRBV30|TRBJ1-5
CAWSVAGVNQPQHF
TGTGCCTGGAGTGTTGCAGGGGTAAATCAGCCCCAGCATTTT
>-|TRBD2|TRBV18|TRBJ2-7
CASSPQIAGVVEQYF
TGTGCCAGCTCACCACAGATAGCGGGAGTGGTTGAGCAGTACTTC
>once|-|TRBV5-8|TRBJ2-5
CASSLAQGTYETQYF
TGTGCCAGCAGCTTGGCACAGGGGACTTATGAGACCCAGTACTTC
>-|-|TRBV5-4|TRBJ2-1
CASTGGGGDRNEQFF
TGTGCCAGCACCGGGGGCGGGGGAGATAGGAATGAGCAGTTCTTC
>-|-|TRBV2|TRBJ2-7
CASSATPPADEQYF
TGTGCCAGCAGTGCTACACCCCCTGCGGACGAGCAGTACTTC
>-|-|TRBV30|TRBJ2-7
CAWSPGSYEQYF
TGTGCCTGGAGCCCAGGGTCCTACGAGCAGTACTTC
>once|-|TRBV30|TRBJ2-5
CAWKTGLGGGGETQYF
TGTGCCTGGAAGACGGGCCTAGGGGGGGGAGGAGAGACCCAGTACTTC
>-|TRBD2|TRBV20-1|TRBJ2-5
CSASKTSDGTQYF
TGCAGTGCTAGTAAGACTAGCGATGGGACCCAGTACTTC
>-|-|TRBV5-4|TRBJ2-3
CASSLVFTDTQYF
TGTGCCAGCAGCTTGGTTTTCACAGATACGCAGTATTTT
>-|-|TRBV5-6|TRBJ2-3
CASSWEGAQYF
TGTGCCAGCAGCTGGGAGGGGGCGCAGTATTTT
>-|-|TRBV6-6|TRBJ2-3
CASSYSILATDTQYF
TGTGCCAGCAGTTACTCTATTCTTGCCACAGATACGCAGTATTTT
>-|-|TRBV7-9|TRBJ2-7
CASSLGPSYEQYF
TGTGCCAGCAGCTTAGGCCCTTCCTACGAGCAGTACTTC
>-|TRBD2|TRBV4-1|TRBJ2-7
CASSQDSGRAYEQYF
TGCGCCAGCAGCCAAGATAGCGGGAGGGCCTACGAGCAGTACTTC
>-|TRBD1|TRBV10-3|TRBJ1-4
CASKTGGANEKLFF
TGTGCCAGCAAAACAGGGGGCGCGAATGAAAAACTGTTTTTT
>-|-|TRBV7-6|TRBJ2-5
CASSQDQGRETQYF
TGTGCCAGCAGCCAGGACCAGGGGAGGGAGACCCAGTACTTC
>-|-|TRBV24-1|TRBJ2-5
CATSDWASAETQYF
TGTGCCACCAGTGATTGGGCAAGCGCAGAGACCCAGTACTTC
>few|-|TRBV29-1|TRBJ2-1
CSVRPPNEQFF
TGCAGCGTTCGACCCCCCAATGAGCAGTTCTTC
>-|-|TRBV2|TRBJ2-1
CASSALAYNEQFF
TGTGCCAGCAGTGCGTTGGCCTACAATGAGCAGTTCTTC
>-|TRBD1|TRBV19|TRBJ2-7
CASSQGAYEQYF
TGTGCCAGTAGTCAGGGGGCCTACGAGCAGTACTTC
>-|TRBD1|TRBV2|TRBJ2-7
CASSEPRGGHEQYF
TGTGCCAGCAGTGAGCCCCGAGGGGGCCACGAGCAGTACTTC
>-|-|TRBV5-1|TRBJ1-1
CASSVDPDTEAFF
TGCGCCAGCAGCGTGGATCCCGACACTGAAGCTTTCTTT
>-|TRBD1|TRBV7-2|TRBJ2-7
CASSQDRVYEQYF
TGTGCCAGCAGCCAGGACAGGGTGTACGAGCAGTACTTC
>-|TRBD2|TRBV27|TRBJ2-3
CASSLKRESTDTQYF
TGTGCCAGCAGTTTAAAGCGGGAAAGCACAGATACGCAGTATTTT
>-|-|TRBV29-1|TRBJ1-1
CSVLPRNTEAFF
TGCAGCGTCCTTCCCCGTAACACTGAAGCTTTCTTT
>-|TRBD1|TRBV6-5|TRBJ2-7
CASSYKSTGGYEQYF
TGTGCCAGCAGTTATAAGTCGACAGGGGGGTACGAGCAGTACTTC
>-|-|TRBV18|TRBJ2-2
CASSPRQGNTGELFF
TGTGCCAGCTCACCGAGGCAGGGGAACACCGGGGAGCTGTTTTTT